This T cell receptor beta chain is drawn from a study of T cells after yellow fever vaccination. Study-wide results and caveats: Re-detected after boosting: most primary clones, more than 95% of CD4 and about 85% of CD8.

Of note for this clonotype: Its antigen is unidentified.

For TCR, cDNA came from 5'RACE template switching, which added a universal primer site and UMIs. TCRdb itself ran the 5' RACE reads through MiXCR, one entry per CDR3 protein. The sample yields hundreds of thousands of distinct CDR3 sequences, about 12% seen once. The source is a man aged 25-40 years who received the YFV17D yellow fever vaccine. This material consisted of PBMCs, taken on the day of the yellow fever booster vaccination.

The CDR3 is CAWSGAAVNQPQHF. In nucleotides, the CDR3 is TGTGCCTGGAGTGGTGCGGCAGTCAATCAGCCCCAGCATTTT. The chain has TRBV30 and TRBJ1-5; D remains unclear. CDR3 length equals 14 residues. Germline V gene data show CDR1 as GTSNPN and CDR2 as SVGIG (reference sequence). The V gene lost 1 base and the J gene lost 3 bases, with 10 bases spanning the gap.